Following are 9 T cell receptor beta chains from one sample sequenced in a study of post-analysis software for immune sequencing data. The study, taken as a whole, reports: In patients, five TRBV segments were more frequent than in controls, with TRBV5-6, TRBV5-1 and TRBV20-1 among them.

Included in the TCR beta cDNA libraries were unique molecular identifiers. MiXCR, applied by TCRdb to the PCR reads, yields one record per CDR3 protein. The sample lists hundreds of thousands of distinct CDR3 sequences, 55% to 60% occurring once. For these receptors, no antigen is known. Sequencing was performed on blood. The source is a girl aged 2 to 10 with multiple sclerosis.

The chain uses TRBV29-1 and TRBJ2-7, with D maybe TRBD1 (6 bases). V was trimmed by 6 bases and J by 0 bases, leaving 12 bases between them. CDR1 SQVTM and CDR2 ANQGSEA come from the germline V gene. The CDR3 runs to 13 residues. The CDR3 sequence: CSVRTADSYEQYF. CDR3 DNA: TGCAGCGTCCGGACAGCCGACTCCTACGAGCAGTACTTC.

This sequence joins TRBV10-3 and TRBJ2-1; 11 bases are a match to TRBD1. With V trimmed by 4 bases and J by 7 bases, 6 bases remained unmatched. Germline V CDR1 and CDR2: ENHRY, SYGVKD. The CDR3 runs to 15 residues. The CDR3 DNA is TGTGCCATCAGTGGTGGACAGGGGGCGCGTAATGAGCAGTTCTTC. Translating it yields CAISGGQGARNEQFF.

The chain combines TRBV11-1 with TRBJ1-1; 7 bases are shared with TRBD1. This CDR3 has 18 amino acids. Germline lookup yields CDR1 SGHAT and CDR2 FQDESV (reference sequence). Trimming cost V 3 bases and J 2 bases; bases outside gene matches: 15. The CDR3 DNA reads TGTGCCAGCAGCTTCGACAGGGAAGGAGGGGCGGCAAACACTGAAGCTTTCTTT. Protein product: CASSFDREGGAANTEAFF. Together with reference TRBV11-1 and TRBJ1-1, the CDR3 gives the full variable domain: EAEVAQSPRYKITEKSQAVAFWCDPISGHATLYWYRQILGQGPELLVQFQDESVVDDSQLPKDRFSAERLKGVDSTLKIQPAELGDSAMYLCASSFDREGGAANTEAFFGQGTRLTVV.

CDR3 amino acids: CASSGILQKTPFF. CDR3 DNA sequence: TGTGCCAGCAGTGGGATTTTACAGAAGACACCTTTCTTT. The chain uses TRBV25-1 and TRBJ1-1; D gene unclear. V lost 4 bases and J lost 12, with 18 bases in between. The CDR3 runs to 13 residues. Germline assignment: CDR1 MGHDK and CDR2 SYGVNS.

The chain links TRBV5-1 to TRBJ2-3, with 13 positions matching TRBD2. Trimming removed 4 bases from V and 4 bases from J; junction bases left unmatched: 6. The V gene's germline CDR1 is SGHRS and CDR2 YFSETQ. This CDR3 is 16 amino acids long. The CDR3 loop is CASSIRGLAGSDTQYF. The DNA for the CDR3 is TGCGCCAGCAGCATCCGGGGACTAGCGGGGTCAGATACGCAGTATTTT.

J is TRBJ1-1 and V is TRBV19; the D gene is possibly TRBD1 (5 bases). The CDR3 covers 13 residues. The V end was cut by 5 bases, the J end by 3 bases, with 10 bases between. CDR1 is LNHDA, CDR2 SQIVND, per germline (reference sequence). The CDR3 reads CASSEGRDTEAFF. As DNA, the CDR3 is TGTGCCAGTAGTGAGGGACGGGACACTGAAGCTTTCTTT.

The chain employs TRBV20-1 and TRBJ1-2; D ambiguous. V was shortened by 6 bases and J by 4 bases, with 9 bases between the two germline ends. This CDR3 contains 11 residues. CDR1 and CDR2 (germline): DFQATT, SNEGSKA (reference sequence). CDR3 DNA: TGCAGTGCGACCTCTTCCTATGGCTACACCTTC. Translating gives CSATSSYGYTF.

This clonotype was recorded a few times. The chain couples TRBV15 to TRBJ2-1; 10 nucleotides line up with TRBD1. The CDR3 contains 14 residues. Germline V gene sequence: CDR1 LNHNV, CDR2 YYDKDF (reference sequence). Trimming removed 11 bases from V and 4 bases from J; junction bases left unmatched: 8. Here the CDR3 reads CAVSPGQGYNEQFF. CDR3 sequence (DNA): TGTGCCGTTTCACCGGGACAGGGGTACAATGAGCAGTTCTTC.

The gene calls are TRBV7-8 and TRBJ2-7; D possibly matches TRBD1 or TRBD2 (6 bases each). Germline CDR1 SGHVS, CDR2 FQNEAQ. V was cut by 9 bases and J by 2 bases, with 20 bases left in between. CDR3 size: 15 residues. The CDR3 is CASYKGRGPPYEQYF. CDR3 coding DNA: TGTGCCAGTTACAAGGGCCGGGGGCCCCCCTACGAGCAGTACTTC.